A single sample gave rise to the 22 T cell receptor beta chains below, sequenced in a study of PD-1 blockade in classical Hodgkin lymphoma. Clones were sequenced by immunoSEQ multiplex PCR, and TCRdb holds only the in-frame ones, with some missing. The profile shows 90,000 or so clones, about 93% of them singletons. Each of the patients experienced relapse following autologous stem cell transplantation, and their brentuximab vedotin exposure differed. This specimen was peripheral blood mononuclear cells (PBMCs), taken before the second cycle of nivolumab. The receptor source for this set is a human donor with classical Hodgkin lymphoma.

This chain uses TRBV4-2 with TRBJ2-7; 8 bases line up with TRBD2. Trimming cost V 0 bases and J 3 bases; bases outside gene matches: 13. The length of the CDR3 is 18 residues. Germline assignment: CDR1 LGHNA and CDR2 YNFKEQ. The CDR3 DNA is TGTGCCAGCAGCCAAGATAATAGCGGGACAATCCCAATCTACGAGCAGTACTTC. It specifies CASSQDNSGTIPIYEQYF.

CDR3 in amino acids: CASTGTGVPDTQYF. CDR3 sequence (DNA): TGTGCCAGCACCGGAACAGGAGTTCCAGATACGCAGTATTTT. The chain recombines TRBV13 with TRBJ2-3, with D perhaps matching TRBD1 (5 bases). Trimming took 7 bases from V and 4 from J, leaving 15 bases between them. CDR3 size: 14 residues. Germline-derived CDR1 and CDR2 are PRHDT and FYEKMQ (reference sequence).

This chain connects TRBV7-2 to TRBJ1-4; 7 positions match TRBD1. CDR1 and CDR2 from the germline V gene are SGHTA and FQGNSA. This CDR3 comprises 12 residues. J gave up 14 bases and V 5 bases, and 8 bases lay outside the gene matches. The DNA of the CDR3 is TGTGCCAGCAGCACCAACAGGGGACTCCTGTTTTTT. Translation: CASSTNRGLLFF.

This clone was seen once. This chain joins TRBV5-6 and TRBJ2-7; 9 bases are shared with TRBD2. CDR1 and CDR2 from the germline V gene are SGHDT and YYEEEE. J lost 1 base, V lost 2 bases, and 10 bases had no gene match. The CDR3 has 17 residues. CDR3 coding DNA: TGTGCCAGCAGCTTTTTCGGCGGGAGGGCCGGGTCCTACGAGCAGTACTTC. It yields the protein CASSFFGGRAGSYEQYF.

CDR3 residues: CASSQAGTDTQYF. In nucleotides, the CDR3 is TGTGCCAGCAGCCAAGCCGGCACAGATACGCAGTATTTT. The chain links TRBV14 to TRBJ2-3; D unclear. CDR3 length: 13 amino acids. Trimming stripped 1 base from V and 1 base from J, with 3 bases between. CDR1 and CDR2 (germline): SGHDN, FVKESK.

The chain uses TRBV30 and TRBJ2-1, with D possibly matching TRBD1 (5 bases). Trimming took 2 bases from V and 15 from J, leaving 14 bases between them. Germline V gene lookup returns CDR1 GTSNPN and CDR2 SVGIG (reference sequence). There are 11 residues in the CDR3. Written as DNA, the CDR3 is TGTGCCTGGAGTCTTAGTCAGGGTATGTTCTTC. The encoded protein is CAWSLSQGMFF.

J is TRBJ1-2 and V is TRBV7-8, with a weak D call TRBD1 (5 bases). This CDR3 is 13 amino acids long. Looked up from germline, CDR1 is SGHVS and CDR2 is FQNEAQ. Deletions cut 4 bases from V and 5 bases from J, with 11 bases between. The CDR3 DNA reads TGTGCCAGCAGCTCAACCTCAGGGTATGGCTACACCTTC. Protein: CASSSTSGYGYTF.

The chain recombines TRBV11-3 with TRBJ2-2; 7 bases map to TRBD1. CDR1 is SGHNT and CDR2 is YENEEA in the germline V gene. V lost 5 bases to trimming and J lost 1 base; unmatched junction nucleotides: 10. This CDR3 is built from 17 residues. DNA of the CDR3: TGTGCCAGCAGCCTAAATGGTGGACAGGTGAACACCGGGGAGCTGTTTTTT. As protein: CASSLNGGQVNTGELFF.

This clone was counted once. CDR3 in amino acids: CASSPTTGATYEQYF. Here the CDR3 DNA reads TGTGCCAGCTCACCAACGACAGGCGCTACCTACGAGCAGTACTTC. V is TRBV18 and J is TRBJ2-7; D is perhaps TRBD1 (6 bases). V lost 2 bases, J lost 2 bases, and 13 bases lay in between. Germline CDR1 and CDR2: KGHSH and LQKENI. The CDR3 contains 15 residues.

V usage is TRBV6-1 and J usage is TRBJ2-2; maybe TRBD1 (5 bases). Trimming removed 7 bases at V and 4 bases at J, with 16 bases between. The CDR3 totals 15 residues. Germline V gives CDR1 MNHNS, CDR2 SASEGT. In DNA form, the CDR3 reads TGTGCCAGCACTAGGGGTAATTTTGGCACCGGGGAGCTGTTTTTT. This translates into CASTRGNFGTGELFF.

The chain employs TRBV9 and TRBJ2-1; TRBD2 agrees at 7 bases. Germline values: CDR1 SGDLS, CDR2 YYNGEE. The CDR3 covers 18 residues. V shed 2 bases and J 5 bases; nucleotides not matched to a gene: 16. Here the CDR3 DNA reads TGTGCCAGCAGCGTGGGGCTCACCGGGACTACCAACAACAATGAGCAGTTCTTC. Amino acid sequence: CASSVGLTGTTNNNEQFF.

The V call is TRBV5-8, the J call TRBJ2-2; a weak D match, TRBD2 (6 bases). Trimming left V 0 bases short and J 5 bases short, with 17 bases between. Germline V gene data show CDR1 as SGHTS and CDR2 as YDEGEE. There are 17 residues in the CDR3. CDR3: CASSLVLTGVRTGELFF. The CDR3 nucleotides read TGTGCCAGCAGCTTGGTGCTTACGGGAGTTAGAACCGGGGAGCTGTTTTTT.

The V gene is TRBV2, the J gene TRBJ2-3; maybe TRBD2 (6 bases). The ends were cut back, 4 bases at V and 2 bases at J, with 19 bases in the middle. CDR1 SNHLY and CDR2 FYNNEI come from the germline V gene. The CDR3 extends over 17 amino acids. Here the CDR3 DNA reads TGTGCCAGCAGTGCGACTAGTCCGACGCCACACACAGATACGCAGTATTTT. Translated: CASSATSPTPHTDTQYF. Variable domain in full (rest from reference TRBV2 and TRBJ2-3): EPEVTQTPSHQVTQMGQEVILRCVPISNHLYFYWYRQILGQKVEFLVSFYNNEISEKSEIFDDQFSVERPDGSNFTLKIRSTKLEDSAMYFCASSATSPTPHTDTQYFGPGTRLTVL.

The CDR3 spells CASSPGTGGVIGEKLFF. CDR3 bases: TGTGCCAGTAGTCCAGGGACAGGGGGCGTGATTGGTGAAAAACTGTTTTTT. V is TRBV19 and J is TRBJ1-4, with TRBD1 matching 12 bases. V gave up 5 bases and J gave up 7 bases; unmatched junction bases: 11. This CDR3 contains 17 residues. In germline, CDR1 is LNHDA, CDR2 SQIVND (reference sequence).

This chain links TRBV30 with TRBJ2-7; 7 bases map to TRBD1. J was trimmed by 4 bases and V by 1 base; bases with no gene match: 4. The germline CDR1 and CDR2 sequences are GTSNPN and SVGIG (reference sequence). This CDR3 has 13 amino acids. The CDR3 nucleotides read TGTGCCTGGAGTGAGGACAGGAGTTACGAGCAGTACTTC. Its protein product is CAWSEDRSYEQYF.

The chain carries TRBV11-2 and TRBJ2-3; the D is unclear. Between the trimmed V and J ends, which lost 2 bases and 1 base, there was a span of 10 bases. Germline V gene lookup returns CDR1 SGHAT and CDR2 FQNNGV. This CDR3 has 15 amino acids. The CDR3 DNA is TGTGCCAGCAGCTTATCAGTCCCCCGCACAGATACGCAGTATTTT. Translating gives CASSLSVPRTDTQYF. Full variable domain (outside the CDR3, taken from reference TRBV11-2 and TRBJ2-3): EAGVAQSPRYKIIEKRQSVAFWCNPISGHATLYWYQQILGQGPKLLIQFQNNGVVDDSQLPKDRFSAERLKGVDSTLKIQPAKLEDSAVYLCASSLSVPRTDTQYFGPGTRLTVL.

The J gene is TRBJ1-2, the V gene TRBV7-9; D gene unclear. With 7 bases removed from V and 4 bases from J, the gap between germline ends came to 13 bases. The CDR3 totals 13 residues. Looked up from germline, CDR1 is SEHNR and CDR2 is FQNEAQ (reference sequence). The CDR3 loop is CASTPPSGYGYTF. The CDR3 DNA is TGTGCCAGCACCCCCCCATCGGGCTATGGCTACACCTTC.

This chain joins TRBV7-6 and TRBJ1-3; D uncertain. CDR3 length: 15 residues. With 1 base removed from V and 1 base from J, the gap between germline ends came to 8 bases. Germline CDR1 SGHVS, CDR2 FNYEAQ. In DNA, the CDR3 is TGTGCCAGCAGCTTAGTGACCAGTTCTGGAAACACCATATATTTT. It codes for CASSLVTSSGNTIYF.

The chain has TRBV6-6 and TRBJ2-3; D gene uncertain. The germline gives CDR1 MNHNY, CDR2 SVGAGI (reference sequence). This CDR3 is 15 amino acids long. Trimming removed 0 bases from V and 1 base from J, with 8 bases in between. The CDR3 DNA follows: TGTGCCAGCAGTTACTCGACCCGGGGCACAGATACGCAGTATTTT. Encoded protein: CASSYSTRGTDTQYF.

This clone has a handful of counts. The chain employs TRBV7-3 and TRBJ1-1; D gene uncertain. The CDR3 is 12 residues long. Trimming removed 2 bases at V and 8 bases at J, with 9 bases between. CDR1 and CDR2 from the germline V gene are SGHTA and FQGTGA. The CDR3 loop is CASSLWGGEAFF. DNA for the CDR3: TGTGCCAGCAGCTTATGGGGAGGGGAAGCTTTCTTT. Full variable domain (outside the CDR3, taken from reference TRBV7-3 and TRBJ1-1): GAGVSQTPSNKVTEKGKYVELRCDPISGHTALYWYRQSLGQGPEFLIYFQGTGAADDSGLPNDRFFAVRPEGSVSTLKIQRTERGDSAVYLCASSLWGGEAFFGQGTRLTVV.

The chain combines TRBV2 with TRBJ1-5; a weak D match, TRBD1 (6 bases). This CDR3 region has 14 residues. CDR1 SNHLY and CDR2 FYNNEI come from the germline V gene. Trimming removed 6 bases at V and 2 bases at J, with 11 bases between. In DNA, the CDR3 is TGTGCCAGCAGGTCCGCAGGGGGCAATCAGCCCCAGCATTTT. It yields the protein CASRSAGGNQPQHF.

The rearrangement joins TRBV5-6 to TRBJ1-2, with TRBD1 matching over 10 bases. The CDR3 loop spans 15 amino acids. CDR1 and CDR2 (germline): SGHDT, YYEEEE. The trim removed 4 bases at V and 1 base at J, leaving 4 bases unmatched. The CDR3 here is CASSRTGGLNYGYTF. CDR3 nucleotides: TGTGCCAGCAGCCGGACAGGGGGACTTAACTATGGCTACACCTTC.